Below, 18 T cell receptor beta chains from the same sample are listed, as sequenced in a study of T cells in localized non-small cell lung cancer. Here immunoSEQ multiplex PCR was the method, and the copy in TCRdb shows in-frame clones only, minus some. The data hold around 2,400 clones, with 36% observed a single time. Sequences were derived from lymph node tissue, sampled before any cancer treatment. The source is a male donor at least 60 years old with stage II squamous cell lung carcinoma.

There are a few counts of this clone. The V and J genes are TRBV29-1 and TRBJ2-1, with 7 nucleotides matching TRBD2. Germline lookup yields CDR1 SQVTM and CDR2 ANQGSEA. The CDR3 covers 16 residues. The CDR3 is CSVNIRGGSSYNEQFF. CDR3 bases: TGCAGTGTTAATATTCGGGGCGGGAGCTCCTACAATGAGCAGTTCTTC.

The sample holds a few counts of this clone. The chain links TRBV7-5 to TRBJ1-5; the table's D call of TRBD1 was not tested on the DNA. TRBV7-5 is deemed a pseudogene. The CDR3 length is 14 residues. This CDR3 reads CASSRTGGTQPQHF. CDR3 nucleotides: TGTGCCAGCAGCAGGACAGGGGGTACTCAGCCCCAGCATTTT.

The chain uses TRBV19 and TRBJ1-4, with D uncertain. The CDR3 runs 14 residues. Per the germline V gene, CDR1 is LNHDA and CDR2 is SQIVND (reference sequence). Trimming took 0 bases from V and 4 from J, leaving 6 bases between them. The CDR3 coding sequence is TGTGCCAGTAGTATAGATCGGAGTAATGAAAAACTGTTTTTT. It translates to CASSIDRSNEKLFF.

In its sample, this clone was seen a few times. V and J are TRBV9 and TRBJ1-1; D remains unclear. This CDR3 has 12 amino acids. V was cut by 5 bases and J by 6 bases, with 11 bases left in between. Per the germline V gene, CDR1 is SGDLS and CDR2 is YYNGEE. The CDR3 DNA reads as TGTGCCAGCAGTGAAGCCCAGGCTGAAGCTTTCTTT. Encoded protein: CASSEAQAEAFF.

This chain links TRBV30 with TRBJ2-2, with 7 positions matching TRBD2. The CDR3 contains 12 residues. Trimming cost V 3 bases and J 6 bases; bases outside gene matches: 1. Germline values: CDR1 GTSNPN, CDR2 SVGIG (reference sequence). CDR3 nucleotides: TGTGCCTGGAGCGCGGGGGCCGGGGAGCTGTTTTTT. It yields the protein CAWSAGAGELFF.

The rearrangement joins TRBV19 to TRBJ1-5; no clear D. V dropped 6 bases and J dropped 2 bases, with 14 bases sitting between them. The CDR3 extends over 15 amino acids. Germline V gene data show CDR1 as LNHDA and CDR2 as SQIVND (reference sequence). The CDR3 protein is CASSPGGRRNQPQHF. As DNA, the CDR3 is TGTGCCAGTAGCCCAGGTGGCAGGCGCAATCAGCCCCAGCATTTT.

The chain links TRBV9 to TRBJ2-2, with TRBD1 identical over 8 bases. The germline CDR1 and CDR2 sequences are SGDLS and YYNGEE. The CDR3 sequence is 17 residues long. V shed 2 bases, J shed 4 bases, and the junction held 10 bases outside the gene matches. The CDR3 DNA follows: TGTGCCAGCAGCGTCTCCCTGGGGACAGGAGGCACCGGGGAGCTGTTTTTT. Protein: CASSVSLGTGGTGELFF.

The chain uses TRBV2 and TRBJ1-6; tentative D call: TRBD1 (6 bases). Trimming left V 6 bases short and J 7 bases short, with 19 bases between. CDR3 size: 16 residues. Germline-derived CDR1 and CDR2 are SNHLY and FYNNEI. The CDR3 spells CASSAGRGADNSPLHF. CDR3 coding DNA: TGTGCCAGCAGCGCAGGTCGGGGGGCTGACAATTCACCCCTCCACTTT.

The CDR3 DNA reads TGTGCCACCACAGGCGATAGCAATCAGCCCCAGCATTTT. This translates into CATTGDSNQPQHF. The chain employs TRBV6-8 and TRBJ1-5; maybe TRBD1 (5 bases). The CDR3 length is 13 residues. From germline, CDR1 is MNHGY and CDR2 SAAAGT. V was pared by 10 bases and J by 0 bases, with 10 bases between.

The J gene is TRBJ1-3, the V gene TRBV29-1; D remains ambiguous. V shed 3 bases and J shed 4 bases, with 10 bases lying between them. Germline lookup yields CDR1 SQVTM and CDR2 ANQGSEA. The length of the CDR3 is 13 residues. This chain's CDR3 is CSVEWGSGNTIYF. The CDR3 DNA reads as TGCAGCGTTGAGTGGGGAAGCGGAAACACCATATATTTT. Variable domain in full (rest from reference TRBV29-1 and TRBJ1-3): SAVISQKPSRDICQRGTSLTIQCQVDSQVTMMFWYRQQPGQSLTLIATANQGSEATYESGFVIDKFPISRPNLTFSTLTVSNMSPEDSSIYLCSVEWGSGNTIYFGEGSWLTVV.

There are a few counts of this clone. The chain has TRBV7-5 and TRBJ2-7; TRBD2 is the table's D call and was not checked against the DNA. TRBV7-5 counts as a pseudogene. This CDR3 has 14 residues. DNA for the CDR3: TGTGCCAGCAGCTCCTTAGTCCTTCCGCACGAGCAGTACTTC. Its protein is CASSSLVLPHEQYF.

The V call is TRBV6-8, the J call TRBJ1-2; possible D gene TRBD1, 5 bases. This CDR3 region has 13 residues. The germline gives CDR1 MNHGY, CDR2 SAAAGT. V was clipped by 7 bases and J by 4 bases, with 13 bases between them. This CDR3 is CASTRGVGYGYTF. The CDR3 DNA is TGTGCCAGCACTCGGGGGGTAGGCTATGGCTACACCTTC.

This clone showed up just a few times. V and J are TRBV9 and TRBJ1-2, with D perhaps matching TRBD1 (5 bases). The V gene's germline CDR1 is SGDLS and CDR2 YYNGEE. The CDR3 has 14 amino acids. Trimming pared 6 bases from V and 6 bases from J, leaving 18 bases between. CDR3 residues: CASNTAGFQDGYTF. The CDR3 nucleotides are TGTGCCAGCAACACCGCAGGGTTTCAGGATGGCTACACCTTC.

This rearrangement joins TRBV6-8 to TRBJ1-1; TRBD1 matches 7 bases. The CDR3 covers 14 residues. In germline, CDR1 is MNHGY, CDR2 SAAAGT. V gave up 4 bases and J gave up 4 bases; unmatched junction bases: 6. This CDR3 reads CASSFLGTATEAFF. Here the CDR3 DNA reads TGTGCCAGCAGTTTCCTAGGGACAGCCACTGAAGCTTTCTTT.

The gene calls are TRBV11-3 and TRBJ1-6, with 7 nucleotides matching TRBD1. There are 16 residues in the CDR3. The germline gives CDR1 SGHNT, CDR2 YENEEA. J gave up 6 bases and V 4 bases, and 9 bases lay outside the gene matches. The CDR3 region has the DNA TGTGCCAGCAGCTATGACAGGGTAGGAAGTAATTCACCCCTCCACTTT. Translating gives CASSYDRVGSNSPLHF.

This clone has just a few counts. This chain links TRBV30 with TRBJ1-2, with a weak D call TRBD1 (6 bases). This CDR3 contains 13 residues. The V end lost 0 bases, the J end lost 8 bases, and 13 bases lay between the germline ends. Germline V gene sequence: CDR1 GTSNPN, CDR2 SVGIG (reference sequence). The DNA of the CDR3 is TGTGCCTGGAGTGTTCGGGGGGCGTTAGGCTACACCTTC. Protein sequence: CAWSVRGALGYTF.

The chain carries TRBV9 and TRBJ2-5; a weak D match, TRBD1 (6 bases). V shed 4 bases and J shed 2 bases, with 12 bases lying between them. This CDR3 comprises 14 residues. Germline V CDR1 and CDR2: SGDLS, YYNGEE. The DNA of the CDR3 is TGTGCCAGCAGCTCTAGACAGGATCAAGAGACCCAGTACTTC. The encoded protein is CASSSRQDQETQYF.

This sequence joins TRBV4-1 and TRBJ1-1, with D tentatively TRBD1 (5 bases). The CDR3 covers 13 residues. The germline gives CDR1 MGHRA, CDR2 YSYEKL. Trimming took 6 bases from V and 7 from J, leaving 15 bases between them. Here the CDR3 reads CASSHPGYGEAFF. The DNA for the CDR3 is TGCGCCAGCAGTCACCCAGGGTATGGTGAAGCTTTCTTT.